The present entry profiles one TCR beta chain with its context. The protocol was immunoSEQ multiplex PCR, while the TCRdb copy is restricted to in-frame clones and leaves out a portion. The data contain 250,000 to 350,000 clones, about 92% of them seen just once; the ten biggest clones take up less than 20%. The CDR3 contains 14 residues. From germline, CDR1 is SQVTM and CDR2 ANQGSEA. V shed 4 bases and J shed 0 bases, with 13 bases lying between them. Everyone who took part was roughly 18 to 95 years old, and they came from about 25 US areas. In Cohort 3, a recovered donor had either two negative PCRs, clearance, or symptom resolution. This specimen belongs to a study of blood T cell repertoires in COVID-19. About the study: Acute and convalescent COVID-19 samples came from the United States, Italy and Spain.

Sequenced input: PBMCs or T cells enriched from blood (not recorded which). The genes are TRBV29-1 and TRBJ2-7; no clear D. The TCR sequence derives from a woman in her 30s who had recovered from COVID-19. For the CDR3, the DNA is TGCAGCGTTGTCGGCAGCGATAGCTCCTACGAGCAGTACTTC. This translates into CSVVGSDSSYEQYF.